Following are 10 T cell receptor beta chains from one sample sequenced in a study of shared clonotypes between healthy human individuals. Terminally differentiated effector memory CD45RA+ cells were excluded from the naive CD8 cells, which were CD45RO-negative and positively selected for CCR7. Assay: immunoSEQ multiplex PCR; the TCRdb copy retains only in-frame clones and omits some. The sample lists about 2 million clones, approximately 94% occurring once. The sample consisted of naive CD8+ T cells sorted from blood. These receptors originate from a man aged 18 to 30 in good health.

The V call is TRBV7-2, the J call TRBJ2-1; D is perhaps TRBD2 (6 bases). The CDR3 is made up of 16 amino acids. Per the germline V gene, CDR1 is SGHTA and CDR2 is FQGNSA. V was pared by 1 base and J by 2 bases, with 12 bases between. The CDR3 loop is CASSLGLGTPYNEQFF. The CDR3 nucleotides are TGTGCCAGCAGCTTAGGACTAGGAACCCCCTACAATGAGCAGTTCTTC.

The chain links TRBV2 to TRBJ2-7; TRBD2 matches 13 bases. The germline CDR1 and CDR2 sequences are SNHLY and FYNNEI. The V and J ends lost 6 bases and 2 bases, in that order; junction bases with no gene match: 1. The CDR3 is 14 amino acids. CDR3 in DNA: TGTGCCAGCAGCGGACTAGCGGGGGCCTACGAGCAGTACTTC. Protein sequence: CASSGLAGAYEQYF.

The chain uses TRBV6-5 and TRBJ2-1; the D is unclear. The germline V gene encodes CDR1 MNHEY and CDR2 SVGAGI. The CDR3 is 11 residues long. Trimming stripped 0 bases from V and 9 bases from J, with 3 bases between. In nucleotides, the CDR3 is TGTGCCAGCAGTTACTCGGTTGAGCAGTTCTTC. It yields the protein CASSYSVEQFF.

In the case of this clone: Germline is not matched at one junction end, which may reflect a read error. The chain has TRBV7-7 and TRBJ1-3, with D hard to call. This CDR3 comprises 14 residues. Germline assignment: CDR1 SSHAT and CDR2 FNYEAQ (reference sequence). The CDR3 DNA reads as TGTGCTAGCAGCCAGACGGTCTCTGGAAACACCATATATTTT. It is translated as CASSQTVSGNTIYF. The whole variable domain, remainder taken from reference TRBV7-7 and TRBJ1-3, is GAGVSQSPRYKVTKRGQDVTLRCDPISSHATLYWYQQALGQGPEFLTYFNYEAQPDKSGLPSDRFSAERPEGSISTLTIQRTEQRDSAMYRCASSQTVSGNTIYFGEGSWLTVV.

The genes are TRBV10-3 and TRBJ2-7, with a tentative D call TRBD2 (6 bases). The V end lost 0 bases, the J end lost 2 bases, and 14 bases lay between the germline ends. Germline-derived CDR1 and CDR2 are ENHRY and SYGVKD. This CDR3 is 16 amino acids long. The CDR3, as DNA: TGTGCCATCAGTGAGTCGGGGGGACCGACCCCCTACGAGCAGTACTTC. Its translation: CAISESGGPTPYEQYF.

This sequence joins TRBV9 and TRBJ1-5; no reliable D call. The germline V and J ends were trimmed by 7 bases and 8 bases, with 13 bases remaining between them. This CDR3 is 12 amino acids long. Germline values: CDR1 SGDLS, CDR2 YYNGEE. CDR3 sequence reads: CASGRGLEPQHF. CDR3 nucleotides: TGTGCCAGCGGGCGCGGTTTGGAGCCCCAGCATTTT.

The chain links TRBV7-2 to TRBJ1-1; no definite D call. In germline, CDR1 is SGHTA, CDR2 FQGNSA. Trimming pared 2 bases from V and 4 bases from J, leaving 11 bases between. The CDR3 is 14 residues long. CDR3 in amino acids: CASSLLLSFTEAFF. In DNA form, the CDR3 reads TGTGCCAGCAGCTTACTTCTGAGCTTCACTGAAGCTTTCTTT.

The chain employs TRBV4-3 and TRBJ2-7; the match to TRBD1 covers 10 bases. Per the germline V gene, CDR1 is LGHNA and CDR2 is YSLEER. The CDR3 length is 15 residues. The V and J ends lost 0 bases and 6 bases, in that order; junction bases with no gene match: 5. The CDR3 sequence is CASSQEADRGGEQYF. CDR3 DNA: TGCGCCAGCAGCCAAGAAGCGGACAGGGGGGGCGAGCAGTACTTC.

This clone occurred once. The chain joins TRBV7-2 to TRBJ1-1, with D possibly matching TRBD1 (5 bases). The length of the CDR3 is 13 residues. Germline CDR1 reads SGHTA; CDR2 reads FQGNSA. V was trimmed by 7 bases and J by 3 bases, leaving 12 bases between them. CDR3 nucleotide sequence: TGTGCCAGCATCGCCCCGGGGGACACTGAAGCTTTCTTT. Translating gives CASIAPGDTEAFF.

The V call is TRBV5-1, the J call TRBJ2-5; TRBD2 matches 13 bases. Germline values: CDR1 SGHRS, CDR2 YFSETQ. This CDR3 has 16 amino acids. The J segment lost 5 bases and the V segment lost 0 bases, leaving 4 bases of the junction unmatched. The CDR3 DNA follows: TGCGCCAGCAGCTTGGGACTAGCGGGGGGCATGGAGACCCAGTACTTC. It encodes CASSLGLAGGMETQYF.